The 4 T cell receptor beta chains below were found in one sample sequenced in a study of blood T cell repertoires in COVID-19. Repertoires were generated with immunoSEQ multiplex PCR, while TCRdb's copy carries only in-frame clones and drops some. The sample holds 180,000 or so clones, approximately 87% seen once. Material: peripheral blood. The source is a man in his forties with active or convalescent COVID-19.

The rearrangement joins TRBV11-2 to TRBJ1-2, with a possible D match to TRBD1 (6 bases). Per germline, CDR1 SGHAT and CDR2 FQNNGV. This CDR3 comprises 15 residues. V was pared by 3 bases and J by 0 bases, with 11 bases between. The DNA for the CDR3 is TGTGCCAGCAGCTTGGTAACAGGGTCTAACTATGGCTACACCTTC. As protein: CASSLVTGSNYGYTF.

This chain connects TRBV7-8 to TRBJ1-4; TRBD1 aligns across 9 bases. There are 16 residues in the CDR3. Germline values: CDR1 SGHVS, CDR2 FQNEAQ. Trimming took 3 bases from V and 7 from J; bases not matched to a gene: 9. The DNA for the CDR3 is TGTGCCAGCAGCTTGGAGGCGGGGGGACAGGGTGAAAAACTGTTTTTT. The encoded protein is CASSLEAGGQGEKLFF.

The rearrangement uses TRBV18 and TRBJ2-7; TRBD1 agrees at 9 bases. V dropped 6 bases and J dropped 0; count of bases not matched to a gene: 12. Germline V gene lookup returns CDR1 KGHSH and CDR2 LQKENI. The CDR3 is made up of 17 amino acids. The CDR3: CASSPSGTGTSSYEQYF. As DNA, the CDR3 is TGTGCCAGCTCCCCTTCCGGGACAGGGACAAGCTCCTACGAGCAGTACTTC.

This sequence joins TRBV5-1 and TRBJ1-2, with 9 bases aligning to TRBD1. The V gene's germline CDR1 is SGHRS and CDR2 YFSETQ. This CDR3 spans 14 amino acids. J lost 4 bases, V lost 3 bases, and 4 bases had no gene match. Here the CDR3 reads CASSSDRGTYGYTF. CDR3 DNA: TGCGCCAGCAGCTCGGACAGGGGAACCTATGGCTACACCTTC.